The clone carrying this TCR beta chain has only a few counts. Its antigen remains unknown. These data originate in a study of T cells in Graves' hyperthyroidism and ophthalmopathy. Amplification of TCR beta CDR3 regions used RNA as the template. HTBI primers drove first-round RT-PCR of the TCR CDR3. MiXCR, run by TCRdb on the multiplex PCR reads, gives a single entry per CDR3 protein. Of about 350,000 distinct CDR3 sequences detected, roughly 15% appear once; the ten largest clones hold approximately 19%. Study-wide findings and caveats: Most clonotypes expanded in thyroid above 0.001 were likewise present in blood.

The CDR3 loop spans 17 amino acids. The V gene's germline CDR1 is MGHRA and CDR2 YSYEKL. With 4 bases removed from V and 5 bases from J, the gap between germline ends came to 21 bases. The source material was blood. The J gene is TRBJ2-1, the V gene TRBV4-1; weak D call: TRBD2 (6 bases). The clonotype was recovered from an older woman with Graves' ophthalmopathy. The CDR3 bases are TGCGCCAGCAGCCGAACTCATACGGGGGTTTTCGACAATGAGCAGTTCTTC. Amino acid sequence: CASSRTHTGVFDNEQFF.